A single sample gave rise to the 3 T cell receptor beta chains below, sequenced in a study of blood T cell repertoires in COVID-19. The repertoire was sequenced with immunoSEQ multiplex PCR; TCRdb's copy has only in-frame clones and lacks some. The data hold 410,000 or so clones, with roughly 85% observed a single time. Sequencing used peripheral blood. The receptors were sampled from a woman aged 25 to 39 with active or convalescent COVID-19.

The rearrangement uses TRBV6-5 and TRBJ1-2; 9 nucleotides align to TRBD1. The CDR3 has 14 amino acids. J was trimmed by 4 bases and V by 8 bases; bases with no gene match: 8. The germline V gene has CDR1 MNHEY and CDR2 SVGAGI. CDR3 protein: CASGTGNGTYGYTF. The CDR3 DNA reads TGTGCCAGCGGGACAGGGAATGGCACCTATGGCTACACCTTC.

This clone was observed a handful of times. This rearrangement joins TRBV28 to TRBJ1-4, with 9 nucleotides matching TRBD1. The CDR3 is 14 amino acids. V shed 4 bases, J shed 10 bases, and the junction held 7 bases outside the gene matches. Germline V gene sequence: CDR1 MDHEN, CDR2 SYDVKM. Here the CDR3 reads CASSSGTGTSKLFF. CDR3 DNA: TGTGCCAGCAGTTCCGGGACAGGGACCTCAAAACTGTTTTTT.

The chain employs TRBV5-1 and TRBJ1-2; D is uncertain. Between the trimmed V and J ends, which lost 0 bases and 4 bases, there was a span of 16 bases. The germline gives CDR1 SGHRS, CDR2 YFSETQ. CDR3 length: 16 amino acids. This chain's CDR3 is CASSLDPTRIFYGYTF. For the CDR3, the DNA is TGCGCCAGCAGCTTGGACCCAACAAGAATCTTCTATGGCTACACCTTC.